This section outlines one T cell receptor beta chain sequence together with its context. The sample originates from a study of T cells in Graves' hyperthyroidism and ophthalmopathy. The investigators amplified TCR beta CDR3 regions from RNA transcripts. The TCR CDR3 first-round RT-PCR relied on the HTBI primer set. TCRdb fed the multiplex PCR reads into MiXCR, producing one record per CDR3 protein. The sample contains 480,000 or so distinct CDR3 sequences, 40% to 55% of which appear only once. The origin of this receptor is an adult woman with Graves' disease, either hyperthyroidism or ophthalmopathy (not recorded which). The sequencing input was peripheral blood or thyroid tissue (not recorded which).

CDR3 nucleotides: TGTGCCAGCAGCGGGCGGAACGAGCAGTACTTC. It encodes CASSGRNEQYF. The chain is built from TRBV9 and TRBJ2-7; D gene unclear. V was cut by 3 bases and J by 5 bases, with 6 bases left in between. This CDR3 spans 11 amino acids. Looked up from germline, CDR1 is SGDLS and CDR2 is YYNGEE.